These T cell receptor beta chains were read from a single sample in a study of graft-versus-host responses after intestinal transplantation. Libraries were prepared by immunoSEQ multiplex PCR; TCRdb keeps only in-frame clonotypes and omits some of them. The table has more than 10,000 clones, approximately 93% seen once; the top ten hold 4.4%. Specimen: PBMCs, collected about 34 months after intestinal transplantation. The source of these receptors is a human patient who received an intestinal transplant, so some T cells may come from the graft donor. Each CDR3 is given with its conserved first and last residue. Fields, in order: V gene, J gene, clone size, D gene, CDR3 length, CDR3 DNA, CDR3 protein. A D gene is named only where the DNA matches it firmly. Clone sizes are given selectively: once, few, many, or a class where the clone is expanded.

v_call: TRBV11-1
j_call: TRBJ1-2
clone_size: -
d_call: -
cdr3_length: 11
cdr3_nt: TGTGCCACAGATTGGCGAGGTGGCTACACCTTC
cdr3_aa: CATDWRGGYTF

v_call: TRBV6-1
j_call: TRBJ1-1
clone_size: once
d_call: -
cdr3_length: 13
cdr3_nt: TGTGCCAGCAGTGAGGGCCGGAGGCCTGAAGCTTTCTTT
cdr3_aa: CASSEGRRPEAFF

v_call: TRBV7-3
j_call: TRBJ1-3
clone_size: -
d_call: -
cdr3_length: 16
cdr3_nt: TGTGCCAGCAGCCCCCACGGAGGGGGTTCTGGAAACACCATATATTTT
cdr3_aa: CASSPHGGGSGNTIYF

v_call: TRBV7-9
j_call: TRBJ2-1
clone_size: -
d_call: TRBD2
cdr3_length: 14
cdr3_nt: TGTGCCAGCAGCTTTTCCCTAGCGGGGGCCGAGCAGTTCTTC
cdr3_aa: CASSFSLAGAEQFF

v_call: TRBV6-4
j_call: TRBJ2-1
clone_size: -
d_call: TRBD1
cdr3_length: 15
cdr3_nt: TGTGCCAGCAGTGAAGGGACAGGATCCTACAATGAGCAGTTCTTC
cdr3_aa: CASSEGTGSYNEQFF

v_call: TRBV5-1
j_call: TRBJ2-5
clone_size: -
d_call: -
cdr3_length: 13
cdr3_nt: TGCGCCAGCAGCTCGGGGCCTCAAGAGACCCAGTACTTC
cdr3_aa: CASSSGPQETQYF

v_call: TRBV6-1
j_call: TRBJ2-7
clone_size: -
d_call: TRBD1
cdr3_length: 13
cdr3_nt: TGTGCCAGCAGTCCCTGGACAGGATACGAGCAGTACTTC
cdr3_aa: CASSPWTGYEQYF

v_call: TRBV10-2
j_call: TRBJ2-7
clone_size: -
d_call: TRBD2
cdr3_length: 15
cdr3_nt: TGCGCCAGCAGTGCTCAGGGAGGGGCCTCCTACGAGCAGTACTTC
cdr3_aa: CASSAQGGASYEQYF

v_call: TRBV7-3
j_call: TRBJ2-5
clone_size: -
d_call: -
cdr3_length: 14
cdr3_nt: TGTGCCAGCAGCTTACGGGGCAGTCAAGAGACCCAGTACTTC
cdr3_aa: CASSLRGSQETQYF

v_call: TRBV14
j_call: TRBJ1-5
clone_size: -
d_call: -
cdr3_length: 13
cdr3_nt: TGTGCCAGCAGCCAAGATGCCCATCAGCCCCAGCATTTT
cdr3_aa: CASSQDAHQPQHF

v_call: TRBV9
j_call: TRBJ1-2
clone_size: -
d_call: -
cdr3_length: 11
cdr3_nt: TGTGCCAGCAGCGCACCAATGGGCTACACCTTC
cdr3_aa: CASSAPMGYTF

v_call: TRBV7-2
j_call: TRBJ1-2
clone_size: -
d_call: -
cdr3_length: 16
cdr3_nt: TGTGCCAGCCATAATCCCCCCCGGCCGCTTAACTATGGCTACACCTTC
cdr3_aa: CASHNPPRPLNYGYTF

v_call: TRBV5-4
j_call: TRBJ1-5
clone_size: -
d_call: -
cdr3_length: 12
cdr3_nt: TGTGCCAGCAGCCGTGGGGGTCAGCCCCAGCATTTT
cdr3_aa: CASSRGGQPQHF

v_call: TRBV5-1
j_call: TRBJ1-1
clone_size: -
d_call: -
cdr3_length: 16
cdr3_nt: TGCGCCAGCAGCTTGGGGGTTCAGGCCATGAACACTGAAGCTTTCTTT
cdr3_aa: CASSLGVQAMNTEAFF

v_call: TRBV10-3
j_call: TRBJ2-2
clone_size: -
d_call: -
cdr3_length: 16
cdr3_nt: TGTGCCATCAGCCTCGGACGGACGGCGAACACCGGGGAGCTGTTTTTT
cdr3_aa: CAISLGRTANTGELFF

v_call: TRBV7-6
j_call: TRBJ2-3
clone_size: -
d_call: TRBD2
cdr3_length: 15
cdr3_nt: TGTGCCAGCAGCCTCGGGACTAGCGGGGTCTCAACGCAGTATTTT
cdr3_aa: CASSLGTSGVSTQYF

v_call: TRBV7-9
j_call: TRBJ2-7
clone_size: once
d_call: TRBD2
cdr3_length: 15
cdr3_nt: TGTGCCAGCAGCTTAGAAGCGGGGATCACCTACGAGCAGTACTTC
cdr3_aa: CASSLEAGITYEQYF

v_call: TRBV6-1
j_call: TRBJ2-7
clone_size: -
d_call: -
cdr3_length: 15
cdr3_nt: TGTGCCAGCAGTGAAGAGCAGGCTGGGGCCTACGAGCAGTACTTC
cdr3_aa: CASSEEQAGAYEQYF

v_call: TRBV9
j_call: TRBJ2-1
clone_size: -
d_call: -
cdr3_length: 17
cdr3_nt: TGTGCCAGCAGCGCCCCCGCGGGGAAGGCAGAAAACAATGAGCAGTTCTTC
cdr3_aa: CASSAPAGKAENNEQFF

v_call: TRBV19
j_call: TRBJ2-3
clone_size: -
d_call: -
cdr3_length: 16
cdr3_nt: TGTGCCAGTAGCAAGTCCCTTGGGCGAAGCACAGATACGCAGTATTTT
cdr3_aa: CASSKSLGRSTDTQYF

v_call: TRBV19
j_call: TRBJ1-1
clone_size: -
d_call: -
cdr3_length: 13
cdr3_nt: TGTGCCAGTAGTACCCCTGCAGGGCGGGAAGCTTTCTTT
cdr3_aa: CASSTPAGREAFF

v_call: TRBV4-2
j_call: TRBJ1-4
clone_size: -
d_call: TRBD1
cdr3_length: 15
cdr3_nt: TGTGCCAGCAGCCCCCCGACAGGGGAGAATGAAAAACTGTTTTTT
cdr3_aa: CASSPPTGENEKLFF

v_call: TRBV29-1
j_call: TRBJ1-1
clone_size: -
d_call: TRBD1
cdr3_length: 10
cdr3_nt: TGCGGGACAGCCGCGGGGAGAGCTTTCTTT
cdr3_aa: CGTAAGRAFF

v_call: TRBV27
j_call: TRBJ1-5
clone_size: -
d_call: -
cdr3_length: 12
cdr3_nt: TGTGCCAGCAGTCCCTTGCGCCAGCCCCAGCATTTT
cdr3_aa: CASSPLRQPQHF

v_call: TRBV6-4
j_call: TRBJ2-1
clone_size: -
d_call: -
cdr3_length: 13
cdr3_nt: TGTGCCAGCAGTGAACGGGCCTACAATGAGCAGTTCTTC
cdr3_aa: CASSERAYNEQFF

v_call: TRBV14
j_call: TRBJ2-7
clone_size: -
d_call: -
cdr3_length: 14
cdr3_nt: TGTGCCAGCAGCTCGACAGGTCCTTATAACGAGCAGTACTTC
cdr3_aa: CASSSTGPYNEQYF

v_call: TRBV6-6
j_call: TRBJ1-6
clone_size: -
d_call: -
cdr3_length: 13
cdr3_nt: TGTGCCAGCAGTTATGGGGTACATTCACCCCTCCACTTT
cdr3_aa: CASSYGVHSPLHF

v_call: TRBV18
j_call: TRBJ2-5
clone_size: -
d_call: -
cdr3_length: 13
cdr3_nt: TGTGCCAGCTCACCATTAGCTCAAGAGACCCAGTACTTC
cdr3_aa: CASSPLAQETQYF

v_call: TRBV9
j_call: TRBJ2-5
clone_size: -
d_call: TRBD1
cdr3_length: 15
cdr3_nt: TGTGCCAGCAGCGTAGACAGGGGGCCGGGTGAGACCCAGTACTTC
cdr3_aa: CASSVDRGPGETQYF

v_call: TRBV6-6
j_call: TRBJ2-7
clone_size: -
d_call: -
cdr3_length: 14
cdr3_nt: TGTGCCAGCAGTTACTCGAGTGGAGCTTACGAGCAGTACTTC
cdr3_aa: CASSYSSGAYEQYF

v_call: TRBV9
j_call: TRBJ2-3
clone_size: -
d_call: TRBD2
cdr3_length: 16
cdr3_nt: TGTGCCAGCAGCGTAGGAAACGGGGGGGCCGAAGATACGCAGTATTTT
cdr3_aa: CASSVGNGGAEDTQYF

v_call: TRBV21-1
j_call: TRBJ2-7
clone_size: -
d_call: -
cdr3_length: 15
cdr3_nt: TGTGCCAGCAGCAAAGATCCGGGACCGACTTACGAGCAGTACTTC
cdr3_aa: CASSKDPGPTYEQYF

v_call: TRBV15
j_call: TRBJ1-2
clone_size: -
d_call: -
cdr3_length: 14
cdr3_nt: TGTGCCACCAGCCCCCTGGACCCATCCTATGGCTACACCTTC
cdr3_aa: CATSPLDPSYGYTF

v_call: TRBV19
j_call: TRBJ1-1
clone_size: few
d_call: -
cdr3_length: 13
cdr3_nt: TGTGCCAGTACAGGGTATATGAACACTGAAGCTTTCTTT
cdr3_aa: CASTGYMNTEAFF

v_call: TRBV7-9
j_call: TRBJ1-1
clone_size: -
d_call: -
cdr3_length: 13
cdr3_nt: TGTGCCAGCACGGCAGGGTTGAACACTGAAGCTTTCTTT
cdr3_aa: CASTAGLNTEAFF

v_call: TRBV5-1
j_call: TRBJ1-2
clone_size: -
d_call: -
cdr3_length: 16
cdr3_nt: TGCGCCAGCAGCTTGGCCGGGGACAAATTTAACTATGGCTACACCTTC
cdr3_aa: CASSLAGDKFNYGYTF

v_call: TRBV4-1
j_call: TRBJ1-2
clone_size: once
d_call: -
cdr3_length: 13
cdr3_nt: TGCGCCAGCCGGCGGGGGGAAAACTATGGCTACACCTTC
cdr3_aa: CASRRGENYGYTF